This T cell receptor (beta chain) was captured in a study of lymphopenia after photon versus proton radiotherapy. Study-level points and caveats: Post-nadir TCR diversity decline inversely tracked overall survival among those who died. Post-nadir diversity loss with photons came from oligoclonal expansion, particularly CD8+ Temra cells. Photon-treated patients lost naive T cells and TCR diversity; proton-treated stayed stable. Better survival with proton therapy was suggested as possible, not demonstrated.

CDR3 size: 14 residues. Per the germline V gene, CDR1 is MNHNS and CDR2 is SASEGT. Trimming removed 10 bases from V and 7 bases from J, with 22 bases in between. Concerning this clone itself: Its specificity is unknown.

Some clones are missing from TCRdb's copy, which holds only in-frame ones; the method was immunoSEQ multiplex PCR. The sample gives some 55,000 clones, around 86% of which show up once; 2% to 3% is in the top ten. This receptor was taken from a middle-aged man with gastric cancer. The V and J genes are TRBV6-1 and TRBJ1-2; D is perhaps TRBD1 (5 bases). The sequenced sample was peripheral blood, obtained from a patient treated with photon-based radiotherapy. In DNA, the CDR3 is TGTGCCATCCCCAGGAAGGTAGGGGTCAGTGGCTACACCTTC. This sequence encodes CAIPRKVGVSGYTF.